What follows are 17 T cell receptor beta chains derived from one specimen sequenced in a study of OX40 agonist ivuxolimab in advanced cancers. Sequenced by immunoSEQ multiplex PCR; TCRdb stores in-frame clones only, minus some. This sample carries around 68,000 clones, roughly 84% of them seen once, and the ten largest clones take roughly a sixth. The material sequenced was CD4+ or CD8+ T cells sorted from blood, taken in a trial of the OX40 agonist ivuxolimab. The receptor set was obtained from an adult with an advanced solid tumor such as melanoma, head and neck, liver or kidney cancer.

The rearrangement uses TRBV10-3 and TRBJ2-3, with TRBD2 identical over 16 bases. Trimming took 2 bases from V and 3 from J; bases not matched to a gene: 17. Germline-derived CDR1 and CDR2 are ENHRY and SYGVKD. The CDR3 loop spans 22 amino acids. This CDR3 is CAISEPYPGTSGRAEGTDTQYF. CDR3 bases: TGTGCCATCAGTGAGCCGTACCCCGGGACTAGCGGGAGGGCCGAGGGGACAGATACGCAGTATTTT.

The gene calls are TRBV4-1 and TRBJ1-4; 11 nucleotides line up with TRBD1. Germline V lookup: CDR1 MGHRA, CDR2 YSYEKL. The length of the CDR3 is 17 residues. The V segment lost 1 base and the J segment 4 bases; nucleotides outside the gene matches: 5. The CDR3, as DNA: TGCGCCAGCAGCCAAGGAGGACAGGGGGCGTTTAATGAAAAACTGTTTTTT. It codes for CASSQGGQGAFNEKLFF.

CDR3: CASSLAATGELFF. The DNA for the CDR3 is TGTGCCAGCAGCTTAGCTGCGACCGGGGAGCTGTTTTTT. J is TRBJ2-2 and V is TRBV7-2; D unclear. The germline V gene encodes CDR1 SGHTA and CDR2 FQGNSA. CDR3 size: 13 residues. Trimming removed 0 bases from V and 5 bases from J, with 4 bases in between.

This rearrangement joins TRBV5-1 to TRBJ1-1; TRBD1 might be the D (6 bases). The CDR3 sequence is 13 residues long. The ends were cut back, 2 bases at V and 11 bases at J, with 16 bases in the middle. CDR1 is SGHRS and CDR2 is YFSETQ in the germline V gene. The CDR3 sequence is CASSLGGGPVAFF. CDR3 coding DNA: TGCGCCAGCAGCTTAGGGGGGGGCCCTGTCGCTTTCTTT. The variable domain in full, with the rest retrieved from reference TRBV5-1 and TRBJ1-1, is KAGVTQTPRYLIKTRGQQVTLSCSPISGHRSVSWYQQTPGQGLQFLFEYFSETQRNKGNFPGRFSGRQFSNSRSEMNVSTLELGDSALYLCASSLGGGPVAFFGQGTRLTVV.

CDR3 sequence (DNA): TGTGCCAGCAGTTTACGAGACAGGTCCAACTATGGCTACACCTTC. This codes for CASSLRDRSNYGYTF. The rearrangement links TRBV27 to TRBJ1-2, with D maybe TRBD1 (6 bases). V was trimmed by 2 bases and J by 2 bases, leaving 12 bases between them. The germline V gene encodes CDR1 MNHEY and CDR2 SMNVEV (reference sequence). This CDR3 spans 15 amino acids.

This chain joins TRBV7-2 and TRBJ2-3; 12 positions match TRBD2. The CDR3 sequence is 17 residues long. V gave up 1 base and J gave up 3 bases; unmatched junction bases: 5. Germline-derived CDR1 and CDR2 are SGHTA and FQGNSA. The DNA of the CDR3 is TGTGCCAGCAGCTTAGTGGGACTAGCGGGTGGGACAGATACGCAGTATTTT. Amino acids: CASSLVGLAGGTDTQYF.

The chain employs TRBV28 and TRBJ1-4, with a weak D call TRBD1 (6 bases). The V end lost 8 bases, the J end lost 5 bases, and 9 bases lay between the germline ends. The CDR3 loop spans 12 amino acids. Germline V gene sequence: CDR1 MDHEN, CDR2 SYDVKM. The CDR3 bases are TGTGCCAGCCAGCAGGGGAATGAAAAACTGTTTTTT. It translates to CASQQGNEKLFF.

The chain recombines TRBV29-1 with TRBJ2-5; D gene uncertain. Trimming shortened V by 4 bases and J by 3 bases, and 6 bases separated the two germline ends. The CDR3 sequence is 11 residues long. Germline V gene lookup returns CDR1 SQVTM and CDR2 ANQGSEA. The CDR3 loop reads CSVGTKETQYF. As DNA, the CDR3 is TGCAGCGTTGGGACGAAAGAGACCCAGTACTTC.

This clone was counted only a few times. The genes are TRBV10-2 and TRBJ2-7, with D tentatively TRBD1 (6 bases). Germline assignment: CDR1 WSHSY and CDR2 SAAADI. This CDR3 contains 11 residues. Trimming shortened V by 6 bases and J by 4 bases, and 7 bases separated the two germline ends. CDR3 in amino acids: CASRDSYEQYF. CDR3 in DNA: TGCGCCAGCAGGGACAGTTACGAGCAGTACTTC.

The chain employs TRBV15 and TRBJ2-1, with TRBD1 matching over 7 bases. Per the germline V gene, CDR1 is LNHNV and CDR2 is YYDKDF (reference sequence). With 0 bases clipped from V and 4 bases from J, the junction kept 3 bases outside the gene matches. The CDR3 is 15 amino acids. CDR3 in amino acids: CATSRERGRYNEQFF. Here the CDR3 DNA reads TGTGCCACCAGCAGAGAGAGGGGGCGGTACAATGAGCAGTTCTTC.

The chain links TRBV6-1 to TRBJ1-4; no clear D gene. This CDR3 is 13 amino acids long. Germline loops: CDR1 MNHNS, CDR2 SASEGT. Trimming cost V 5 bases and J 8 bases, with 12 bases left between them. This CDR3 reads CASSWSVREKLFF. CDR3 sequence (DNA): TGTGCCAGCAGTTGGTCAGTGAGGGAAAAACTGTTTTTT.

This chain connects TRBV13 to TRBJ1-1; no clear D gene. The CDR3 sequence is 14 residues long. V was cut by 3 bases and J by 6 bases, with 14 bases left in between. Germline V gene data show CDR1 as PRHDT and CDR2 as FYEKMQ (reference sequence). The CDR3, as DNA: TGTGCCAGCAGCTTCAAAGGCACCGCCGCTGAAGCTTTCTTT. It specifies CASSFKGTAAEAFF.

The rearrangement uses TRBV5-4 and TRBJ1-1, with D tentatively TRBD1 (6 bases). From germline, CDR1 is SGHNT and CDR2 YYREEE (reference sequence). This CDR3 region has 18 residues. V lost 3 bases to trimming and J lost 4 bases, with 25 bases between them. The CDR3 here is CASSSGEWGRRVVTEAFF. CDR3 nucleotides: TGTGCCAGCAGCTCTGGGGAATGGGGGCGCCGGGTGGTCACTGAAGCTTTCTTT.

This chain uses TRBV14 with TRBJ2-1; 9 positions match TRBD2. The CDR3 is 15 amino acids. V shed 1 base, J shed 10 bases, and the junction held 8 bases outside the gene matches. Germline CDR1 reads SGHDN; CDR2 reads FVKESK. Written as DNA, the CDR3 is TGTGCCAGCAGCCAAGGGGGGACTAGCCTTGAAGAGCAGTTCTTC. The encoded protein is CASSQGGTSLEEQFF.

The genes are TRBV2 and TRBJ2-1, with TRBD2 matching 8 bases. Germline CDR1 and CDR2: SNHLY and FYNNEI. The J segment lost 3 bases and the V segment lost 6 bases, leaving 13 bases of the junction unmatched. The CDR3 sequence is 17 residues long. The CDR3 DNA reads TGTGCCAGCAGGCCCACCGGAGGTAGCGGGATCTACAATGAGCAGTTCTTC. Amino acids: CASRPTGGSGIYNEQFF.

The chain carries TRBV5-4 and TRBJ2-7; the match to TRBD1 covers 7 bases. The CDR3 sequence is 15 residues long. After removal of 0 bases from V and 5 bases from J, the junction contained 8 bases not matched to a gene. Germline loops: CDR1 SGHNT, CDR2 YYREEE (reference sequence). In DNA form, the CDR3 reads TGTGCCAGCAGCTTGGAGGGGGCTCTGGCCCACGAGCAGTACTTC. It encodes CASSLEGALAHEQYF.

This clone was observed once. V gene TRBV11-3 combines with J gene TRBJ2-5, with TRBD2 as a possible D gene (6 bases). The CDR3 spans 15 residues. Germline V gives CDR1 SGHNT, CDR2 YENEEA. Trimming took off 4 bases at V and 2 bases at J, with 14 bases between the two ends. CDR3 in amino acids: CASSWGRTRQETQYF. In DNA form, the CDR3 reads TGTGCCAGCAGCTGGGGGAGGACGCGGCAAGAGACCCAGTACTTC.